This TCR beta chain was observed in a study of blood T cells in healthy people across ages. Study-wide findings and caveats: Versus aged donors, long-lived donors had higher diversity and more naive CD4+ cells.

A J-beta primer mix and a sample-barcoded 5' primer were used in a second PCR of about 7 to 12 cycles. TCRdb re-derived calls from the 5' RACE reads in MiXCR, one entry per CDR3 protein. The data hold 650,000 to 950,000 distinct CDR3 sequences, with under 45% observed a single time. Comments on this clonotype: Its antigen remains unidentified.

Isolating PBMCs gave at least 6 million of these cells per sample. The CDR3 runs to 15 residues. V lost 3 bases to trimming and J lost 0 bases; unmatched junction nucleotides: 3. The germline V gene has CDR1 SGHRS and CDR2 YFSETQ. The source of this sequence is a man aged 60-69 years in good health. The V and J genes are TRBV5-1 and TRBJ2-7; 10 bases are a match to TRBD1. The specimen was blood. In nucleotides, the CDR3 is TGCGCCAGCAGCTGGGGACAGGGGATCTCCTACGAGCAGTACTTC. Translated: CASSWGQGISYEQYF.